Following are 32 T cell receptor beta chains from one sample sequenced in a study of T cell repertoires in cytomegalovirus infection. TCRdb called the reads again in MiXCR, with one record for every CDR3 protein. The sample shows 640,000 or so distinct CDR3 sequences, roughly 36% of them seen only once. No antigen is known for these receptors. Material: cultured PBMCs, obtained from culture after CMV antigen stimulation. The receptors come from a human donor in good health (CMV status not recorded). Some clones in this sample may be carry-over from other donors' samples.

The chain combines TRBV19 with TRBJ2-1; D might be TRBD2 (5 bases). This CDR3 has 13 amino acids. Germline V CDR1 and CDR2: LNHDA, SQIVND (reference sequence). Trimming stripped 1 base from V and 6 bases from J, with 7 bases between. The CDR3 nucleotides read TGTGCCAGTAGTATAGTGAGGGCCAATGAGCAGTTCTTC. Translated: CASSIVRANEQFF.

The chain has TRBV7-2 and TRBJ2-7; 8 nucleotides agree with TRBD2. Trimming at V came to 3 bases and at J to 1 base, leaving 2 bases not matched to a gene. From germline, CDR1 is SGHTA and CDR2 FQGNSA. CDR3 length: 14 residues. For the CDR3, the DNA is TGTGCCAGCAGCTTTGGCGGGAGGTCCTACGAGCAGTACTTC. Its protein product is CASSFGGRSYEQYF.

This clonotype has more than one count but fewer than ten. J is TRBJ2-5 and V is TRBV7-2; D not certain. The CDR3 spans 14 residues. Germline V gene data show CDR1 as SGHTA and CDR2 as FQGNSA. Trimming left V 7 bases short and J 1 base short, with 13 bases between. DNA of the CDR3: TGTGCCAGCACTCAAACGGGTGCCCAAGAGACCCAGTACTTC. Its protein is CASTQTGAQETQYF. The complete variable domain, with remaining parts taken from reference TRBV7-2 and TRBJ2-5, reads GAGVSQSPSNKVTEKGKDVELRCDPISGHTALYWYRQSLGQGLEFLIYFQGNSAPDKSGLPSDRFSAERTGGSVSTLTIQRTQQEDSAVYLCASTQTGAQETQYFGPGTRLLVL.

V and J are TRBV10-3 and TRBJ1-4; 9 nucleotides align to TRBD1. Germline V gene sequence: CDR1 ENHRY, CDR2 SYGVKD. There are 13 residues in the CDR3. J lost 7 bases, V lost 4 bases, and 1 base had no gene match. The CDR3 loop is CAISVDRGEKLFF. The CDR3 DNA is TGTGCCATCAGTGTGGACAGGGGTGAAAAACTGTTTTTT.

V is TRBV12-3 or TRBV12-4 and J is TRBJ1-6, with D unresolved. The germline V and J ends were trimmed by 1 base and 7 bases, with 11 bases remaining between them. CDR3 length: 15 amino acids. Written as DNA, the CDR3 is TGTGCCAGCAGTTTAGTGGCAGTCTTAAATTCACCCCTCCACTTT. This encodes CASSLVAVLNSPLHF.

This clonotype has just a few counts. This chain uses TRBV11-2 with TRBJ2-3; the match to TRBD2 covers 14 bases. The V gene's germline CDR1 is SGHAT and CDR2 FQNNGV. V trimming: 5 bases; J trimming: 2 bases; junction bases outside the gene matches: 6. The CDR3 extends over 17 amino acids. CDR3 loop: CASSLRTSGGITDTQYF. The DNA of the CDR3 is TGTGCCAGCAGCCTCCGGACTAGCGGGGGGATCACAGATACGCAGTATTTT.

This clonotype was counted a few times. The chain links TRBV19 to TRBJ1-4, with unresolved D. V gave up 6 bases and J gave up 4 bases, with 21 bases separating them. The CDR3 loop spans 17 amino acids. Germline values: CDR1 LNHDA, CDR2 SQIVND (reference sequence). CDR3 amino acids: CASSHRAPFTRNEKLFF. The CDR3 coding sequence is TGTGCCAGTAGCCACCGGGCCCCGTTTACCCGTAATGAAAAACTGTTTTTT.

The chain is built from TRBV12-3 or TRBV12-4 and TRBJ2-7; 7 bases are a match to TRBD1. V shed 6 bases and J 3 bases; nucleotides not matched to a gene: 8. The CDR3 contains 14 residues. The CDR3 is CASSRRDSDYEQYF. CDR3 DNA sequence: TGTGCCAGCAGCCGACGGGACAGTGACTACGAGCAGTACTTC.

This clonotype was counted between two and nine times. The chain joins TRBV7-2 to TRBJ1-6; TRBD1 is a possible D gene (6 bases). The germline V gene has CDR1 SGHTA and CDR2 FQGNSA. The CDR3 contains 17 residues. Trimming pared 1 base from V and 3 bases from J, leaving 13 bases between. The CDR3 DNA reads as TGTGCCAGCAGCTTAGACCGAACAGGGAACTATAATTCACCCCTCCACTTT. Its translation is CASSLDRTGNYNSPLHF.

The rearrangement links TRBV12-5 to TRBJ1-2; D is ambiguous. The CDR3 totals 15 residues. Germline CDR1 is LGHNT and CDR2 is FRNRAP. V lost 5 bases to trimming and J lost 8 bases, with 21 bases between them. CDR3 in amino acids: CASGGGSVVAKGYTF. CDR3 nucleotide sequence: TGTGCTAGTGGTGGCGGCAGTGTCGTAGCGAAGGGCTACACCTTC.

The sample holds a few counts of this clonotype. DNA of the CDR3: TGCGCCAGCAGCCATCCGACTAGCGGGGTCCATGAGCAGTTCTTC. It codes for CASSHPTSGVHEQFF. V usage is TRBV4-1 and J usage is TRBJ2-1; 11 nucleotides agree with TRBD2. The V and J ends lost 3 bases and 8 bases, in that order; junction bases with no gene match: 6. CDR1 is MGHRA and CDR2 is YSYEKL in the germline V gene. This CDR3 has 15 residues.

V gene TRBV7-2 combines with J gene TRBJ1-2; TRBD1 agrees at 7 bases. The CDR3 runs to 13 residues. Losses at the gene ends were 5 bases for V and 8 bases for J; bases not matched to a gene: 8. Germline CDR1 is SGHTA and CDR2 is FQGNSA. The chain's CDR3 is CASSRDRPGGYTF. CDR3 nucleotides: TGTGCCAGCAGCCGGGACAGACCCGGCGGCTACACCTTC.

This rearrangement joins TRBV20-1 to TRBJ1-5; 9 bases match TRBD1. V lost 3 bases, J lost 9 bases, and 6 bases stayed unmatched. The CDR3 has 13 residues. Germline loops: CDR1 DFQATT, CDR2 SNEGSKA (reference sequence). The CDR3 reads CSASGTGSGPQHF. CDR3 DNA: TGCAGTGCTAGCGGGACAGGGTCGGGGCCCCAGCATTTT.

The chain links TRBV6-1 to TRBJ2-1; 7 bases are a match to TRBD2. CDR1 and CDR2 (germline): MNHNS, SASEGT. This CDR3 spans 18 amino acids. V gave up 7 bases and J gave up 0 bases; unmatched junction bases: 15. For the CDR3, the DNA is TGTGCCAGCACCACGGGGAGGGCGGGCCAGAGCTCCTACAATGAGCAGTTCTTC. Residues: CASTTGRAGQSSYNEQFF.

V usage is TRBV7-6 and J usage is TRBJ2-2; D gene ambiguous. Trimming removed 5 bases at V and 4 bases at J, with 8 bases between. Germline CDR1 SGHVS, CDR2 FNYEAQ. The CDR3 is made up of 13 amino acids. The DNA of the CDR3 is TGTGCCAGCAGCCATCAACTCACCGGGGAGCTGTTTTTT. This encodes CASSHQLTGELFF.

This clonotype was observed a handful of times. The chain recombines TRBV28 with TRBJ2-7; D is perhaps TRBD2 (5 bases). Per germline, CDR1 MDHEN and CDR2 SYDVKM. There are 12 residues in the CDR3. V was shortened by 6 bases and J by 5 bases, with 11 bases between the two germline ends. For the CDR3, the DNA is TGTGCCAGCAGATTGGGAGTACACGAGCAGTACTTC. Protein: CASRLGVHEQYF.

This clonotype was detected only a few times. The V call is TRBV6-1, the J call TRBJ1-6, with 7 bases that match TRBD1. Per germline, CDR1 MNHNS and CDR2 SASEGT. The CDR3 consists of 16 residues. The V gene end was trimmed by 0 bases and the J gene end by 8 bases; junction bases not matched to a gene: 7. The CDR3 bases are TGTGCCAGCAGTGAAGCGGGCAGGGGGGAGCATTCACCCCTCCACTTT. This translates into CASSEAGRGEHSPLHF.

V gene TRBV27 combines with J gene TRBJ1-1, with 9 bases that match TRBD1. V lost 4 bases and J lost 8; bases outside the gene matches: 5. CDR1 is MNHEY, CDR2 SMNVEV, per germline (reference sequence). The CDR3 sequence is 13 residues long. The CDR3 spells CASSSQGAWEAFF. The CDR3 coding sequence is TGTGCCAGCAGTTCACAGGGGGCCTGGGAAGCTTTCTTT.

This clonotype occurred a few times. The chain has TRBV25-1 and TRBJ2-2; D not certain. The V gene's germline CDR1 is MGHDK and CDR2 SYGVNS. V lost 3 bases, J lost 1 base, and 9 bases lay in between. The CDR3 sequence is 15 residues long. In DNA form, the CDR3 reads TGTGCCAGCAGTGAGGGTTCCCTGAACACCGGGGAGCTGTTTTTT. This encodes CASSEGSLNTGELFF.

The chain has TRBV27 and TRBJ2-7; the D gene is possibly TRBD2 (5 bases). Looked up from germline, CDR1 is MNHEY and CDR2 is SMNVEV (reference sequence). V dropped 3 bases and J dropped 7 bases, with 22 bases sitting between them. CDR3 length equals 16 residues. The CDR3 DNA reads TGTGCCAGCAGTTTTCCTAGCCTCCTACTACTATGTGAGCAGTACTTC. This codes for CASSFPSLLLLCEQYF.

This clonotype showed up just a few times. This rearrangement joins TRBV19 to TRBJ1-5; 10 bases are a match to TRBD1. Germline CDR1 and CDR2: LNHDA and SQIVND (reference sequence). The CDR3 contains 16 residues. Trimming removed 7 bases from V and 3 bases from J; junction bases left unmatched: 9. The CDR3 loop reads CASTSTGTGANQPQHF. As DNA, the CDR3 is TGTGCCAGTACCTCAACCGGGACAGGGGCCAATCAGCCCCAGCATTTT.

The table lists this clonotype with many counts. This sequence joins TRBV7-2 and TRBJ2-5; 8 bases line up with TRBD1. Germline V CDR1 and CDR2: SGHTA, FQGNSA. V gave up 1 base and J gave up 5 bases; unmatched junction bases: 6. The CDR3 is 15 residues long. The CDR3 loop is CASSLGQGAWETQYF. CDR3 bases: TGTGCCAGCAGCTTAGGGCAGGGGGCGTGGGAGACCCAGTACTTC. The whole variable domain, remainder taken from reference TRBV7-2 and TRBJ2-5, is GAGVSQSPSNKVTEKGKDVELRCDPISGHTALYWYRQSLGQGLEFLIYFQGNSAPDKSGLPSDRFSAERTGGSVSTLTIQRTQQEDSAVYLCASSLGQGAWETQYFGPGTRLLVL.

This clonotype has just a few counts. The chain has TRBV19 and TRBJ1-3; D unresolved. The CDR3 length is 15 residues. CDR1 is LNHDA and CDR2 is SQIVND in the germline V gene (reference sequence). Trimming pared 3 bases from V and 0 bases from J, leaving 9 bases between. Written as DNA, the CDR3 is TGTGCCAGTAGTATGTCGATGAGCTCTGGAAACACCATATATTTT. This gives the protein CASSMSMSSGNTIYF.

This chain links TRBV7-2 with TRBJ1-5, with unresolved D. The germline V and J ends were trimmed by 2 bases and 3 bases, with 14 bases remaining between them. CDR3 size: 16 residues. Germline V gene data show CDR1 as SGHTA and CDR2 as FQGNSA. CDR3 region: CASSLQWGIDNQPQHF. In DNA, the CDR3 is TGTGCCAGCAGCTTACAATGGGGAATAGACAATCAGCCCCAGCATTTT.

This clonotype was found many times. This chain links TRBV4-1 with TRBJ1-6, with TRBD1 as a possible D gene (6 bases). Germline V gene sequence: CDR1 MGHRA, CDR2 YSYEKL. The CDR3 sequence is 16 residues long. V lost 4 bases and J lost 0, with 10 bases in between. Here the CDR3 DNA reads TGCGCCAGCAGCCTCAGCAGGGGCTCCTATAATTCACCCCTCCACTTT. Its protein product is CASSLSRGSYNSPLHF.

The CDR3 sequence: CASSEAWGAQDEQFF. Written as DNA, the CDR3 is TGTGCCAGCAGTGAAGCGTGGGGGGCTCAGGATGAGCAGTTCTTC. This chain uses TRBV6-1 with TRBJ2-1; D is perhaps TRBD1 or TRBD2 (6 bases each). V was shortened by 0 bases and J by 8 bases, with 14 bases between the two germline ends. Germline values: CDR1 MNHNS, CDR2 SASEGT. The CDR3 length is 15 residues.

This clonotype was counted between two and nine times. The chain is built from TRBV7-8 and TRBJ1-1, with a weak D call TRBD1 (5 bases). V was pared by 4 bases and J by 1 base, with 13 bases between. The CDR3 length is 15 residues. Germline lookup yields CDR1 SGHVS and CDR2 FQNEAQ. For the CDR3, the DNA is TGTGCCAGCAGCTCGGGACGGCTTAGGAACACTGAAGCTTTCTTT. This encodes CASSSGRLRNTEAFF.

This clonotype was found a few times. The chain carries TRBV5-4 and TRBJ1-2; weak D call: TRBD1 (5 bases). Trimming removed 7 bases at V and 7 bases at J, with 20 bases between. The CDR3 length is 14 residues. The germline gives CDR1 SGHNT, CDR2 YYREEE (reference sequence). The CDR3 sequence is CASVPGPGGGGYTF. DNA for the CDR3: TGTGCCAGCGTCCCGGGGCCAGGCGGCGGTGGCTACACCTTC. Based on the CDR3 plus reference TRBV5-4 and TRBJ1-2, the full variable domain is ETGVTQSPTHLIKTRGQQVTLRCSSQSGHNTVSWYQQALGQGPQFIFQYYREEENGRGNFPPRFSGLQFPNYSSELNVNALELDDSALYLCASVPGPGGGGYTFGSGTRLTVV.

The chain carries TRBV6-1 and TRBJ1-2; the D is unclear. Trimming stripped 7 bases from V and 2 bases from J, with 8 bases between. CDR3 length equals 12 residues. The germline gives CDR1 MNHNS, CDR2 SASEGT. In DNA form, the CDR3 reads TGTGCCAGCAACAGAAGAAACTATGGCTACACCTTC. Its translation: CASNRRNYGYTF.

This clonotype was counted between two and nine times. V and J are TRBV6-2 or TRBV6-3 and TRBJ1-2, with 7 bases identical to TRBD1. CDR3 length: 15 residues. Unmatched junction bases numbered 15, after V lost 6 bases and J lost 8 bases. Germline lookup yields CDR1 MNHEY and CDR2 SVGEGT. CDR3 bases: TGTGCCAGCAGACCAACAGGGGTGGGACTTGGAGGCTACACCTTC. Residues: CASRPTGVGLGGYTF.

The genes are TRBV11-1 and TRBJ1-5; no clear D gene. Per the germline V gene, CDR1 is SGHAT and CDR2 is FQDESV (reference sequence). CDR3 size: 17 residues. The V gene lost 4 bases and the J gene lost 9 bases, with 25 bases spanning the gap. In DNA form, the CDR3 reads TGTGCCAGCAGCTCCCCCCCGGACGGGAAGATCTCGGGGCCCCAGCATTTT. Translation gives CASSSPPDGKISGPQHF.

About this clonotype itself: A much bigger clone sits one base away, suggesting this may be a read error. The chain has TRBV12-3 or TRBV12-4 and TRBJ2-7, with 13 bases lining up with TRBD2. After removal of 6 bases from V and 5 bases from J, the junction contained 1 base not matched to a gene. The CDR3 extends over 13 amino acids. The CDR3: CASRLAGGNEQYF. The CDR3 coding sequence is TGTGCCAGCAGACTAGCGGGAGGGAACGAGCAGTACTTC.